This passage covers 5 T cell receptor beta chains from one sample sequenced in a study of OX40 agonist ivuxolimab in advanced cancers. Library generation was performed with the immunoSEQ multiplex PCR assay. TCRdb retrieved this table from immuneACCESS and kept in-frame rearrangements only. Not all clones are present; in checked studies, unresolved V genes account for under half, and no reason is known for the remainder. The sample table contains tens of thousands of clones; only one count was recorded for around four fifths of them. The biggest ten clones account for around 2% of the sample. The sample in question was CD4+ or CD8+ T cells sorted from blood, obtained in a trial of the OX40 agonist ivuxolimab. These receptors were obtained from an adult with an advanced solid tumor such as melanoma, head and neck, liver or kidney cancer.

The gene calls are TRBV19 and TRBJ1-2; D not certain. This CDR3 has 13 residues. Between the trimmed V and J ends, which lost 1 base and 0 bases, there was a span of 3 bases. Germline V CDR1 and CDR2: LNHDA, SQIVND (reference sequence). DNA of the CDR3: TGTGCCAGTAGTATAGGGACTAACTATGGCTACACCTTC. Translated, it gives CASSIGTNYGYTF. The complete variable domain, with remaining parts taken from reference TRBV19 and TRBJ1-2, reads DGGITQSPKYLFRKEGQNVTLSCEQNLNHDAMYWYRQDPGQGLRLIYYSQIVNDFQKGDIAEGYSVSREKKESFPLTVTSAQKNPTAFYLCASSIGTNYGYTFGSGTRLTVV.

The V and J genes are TRBV18 and TRBJ2-2; tentative D call: TRBD1 (6 bases). V was pared by 1 base and J by 5 bases, with 8 bases between. CDR3 size: 14 residues. CDR1 and CDR2 from the germline V gene are KGHSH and LQKENI. The CDR3 is CASSPRGGTGELFF. The CDR3 DNA is TGTGCCAGCTCACCACGAGGGGGTACCGGGGAGCTGTTTTTT.

V and J are TRBV7-2 and TRBJ2-1, with 10 bases matching TRBD1. Germline-derived CDR1 and CDR2 are SGHTA and FQGNSA. V lost 5 bases, J lost 7 bases, and 8 bases stayed unmatched. The CDR3 extends over 15 amino acids. CDR3 coding DNA: TGTGCCAGCAGCCGACGACAGGGGGCAGATAATGAGCAGTTCTTC. Protein sequence: CASSRRQGADNEQFF.

The chain uses TRBV7-3 and TRBJ2-3; D call uncertain. V was cut by 2 bases and J by 4 bases, with 10 bases left in between. The length of the CDR3 is 14 residues. Germline assignment: CDR1 SGHTA and CDR2 FQGTGA. The CDR3 coding sequence is TGTGCCAGCAGCTTATATAAGAATGCAGATACGCAGTATTTT. This gives the protein CASSLYKNADTQYF.

The genes are TRBV7-2 and TRBJ2-5, with 11 positions matching TRBD1. The V gene's germline CDR1 is SGHTA and CDR2 FQGNSA. This CDR3 comprises 15 residues. V shed 4 bases and J 10 bases; nucleotides not matched to a gene: 11. CDR3 DNA: TGTGCCAGCAGCTCCCCAGGACAGGGGGCTCGTAGCCAGTACTTC. This translates into CASSSPGQGARSQYF.